These T cell receptor beta chains were read from a single sample in a study of early T cells in non-severe SARS-CoV-2 infection. TCRdb reprocessed the 5' RACE reads via MiXCR and lists one record per CDR3 protein. The top ten clones hold about 3.5% of a sample with about 32,000 distinct CDR3 sequences, less than 6.5% of them seen once. Sequenced material: whole blood. Receptors were obtained from an adult who was a healthcare worker with PCR-confirmed SARS-CoV-2 infection or an uninfected control (not recorded which). Both conserved end residues are part of each CDR3. Each record gives: J gene, V gene, CDR3 protein.

J: TRBJ2-2
V: TRBV12-3/TRBV12-4
CDR3: CASSLWTSGTGELFF

J: TRBJ2-4
V: TRBV3-1
CDR3: CASSHPGLAGTLAKNIQYF

J: TRBJ2-3
V: TRBV7-3
CDR3: CASSLGTTQYF

J: TRBJ2-7
V: TRBV12-3/TRBV12-4
CDR3: CASRPQQGHYEQYF

J: TRBJ1-5
V: TRBV19
CDR3: CASSARGQAGNQPQHF

J: TRBJ2-5
V: TRBV19
CDR3: CASSRSTEETQYF

J: TRBJ2-3
V: TRBV27
CDR3: CASSLLAGATDTQYF

J: TRBJ2-3
V: TRBV4-3
CDR3: CASSQGGAARRTDTQYF

J: TRBJ1-1
V: TRBV6-2/TRBV6-3
CDR3: CASSYSRDSLRNTEAFF

J: TRBJ1-1
V: TRBV7-9
CDR3: CASSQRQGGVTEAFF

J: TRBJ2-7
V: TRBV7-2
CDR3: CASQQGGGPYEQYF

J: TRBJ2-1
V: TRBV10-3
CDR3: CAITTGHEQFF

J: TRBJ1-3
V: TRBV29-1
CDR3: CSVEDQSDGLGNTIYF

J: TRBJ2-7
V: TRBV3-1
CDR3: CASSQFRIEREQYF

J: TRBJ2-5
V: TRBV7-6
CDR3: CASSAGRETQYF

J: TRBJ2-1
V: TRBV7-2
CDR3: CASSLASSGGYNEQFF

J: TRBJ2-1
V: TRBV6-5
CDR3: CASSYQGLGEQFF

J: TRBJ2-7
V: TRBV11-2
CDR3: CASSLGAGGGEQYF

J: TRBJ2-1
V: TRBV7-3
CDR3: CASTITSASSYNEQFF

J: TRBJ2-1
V: TRBV6-6
CDR3: CASTQSGNEQFF

J: TRBJ2-6
V: TRBV7-8
CDR3: CASSSLSAGANVLTF

J: TRBJ2-2
V: TRBV7-3
CDR3: CASSLGLANTGELFF

J: TRBJ1-1
V: TRBV18
CDR3: CASSPSQGAGGTEAFF

J: TRBJ2-2
V: TRBV5-1
CDR3: CASSLVGGELFF

J: TRBJ2-3
V: TRBV7-9
CDR3: CASSLGAPDTQYF

J: TRBJ2-5
V: TRBV6-5
CDR3: CASSLPTEGEEETQYF

J: TRBJ1-2
V: TRBV7-2
CDR3: CASSSPGAAYGYTF

J: TRBJ2-3
V: TRBV7-2
CDR3: CASSTGLKDTQYF

J: TRBJ2-3
V: TRBV7-2
CDR3: CASSRRDYTDTQYF

J: TRBJ2-1
V: TRBV28
CDR3: CASSPSSSGIFNEQFF

J: TRBJ2-7
V: TRBV5-1
CDR3: CASSLAAGDGQYF

J: TRBJ2-6
V: TRBV19
CDR3: CASTSAGANVLTF

J: TRBJ2-2
V: TRBV5-1
CDR3: CASSLVGLDTGELFF

J: TRBJ2-1
V: TRBV28
CDR3: CASSLYLAESSYNEQFF

J: TRBJ2-3
V: TRBV6-1
CDR3: CASSPQGVLADTQYF

J: TRBJ2-3
V: TRBV29-1
CDR3: CSVGRELTDTQYF